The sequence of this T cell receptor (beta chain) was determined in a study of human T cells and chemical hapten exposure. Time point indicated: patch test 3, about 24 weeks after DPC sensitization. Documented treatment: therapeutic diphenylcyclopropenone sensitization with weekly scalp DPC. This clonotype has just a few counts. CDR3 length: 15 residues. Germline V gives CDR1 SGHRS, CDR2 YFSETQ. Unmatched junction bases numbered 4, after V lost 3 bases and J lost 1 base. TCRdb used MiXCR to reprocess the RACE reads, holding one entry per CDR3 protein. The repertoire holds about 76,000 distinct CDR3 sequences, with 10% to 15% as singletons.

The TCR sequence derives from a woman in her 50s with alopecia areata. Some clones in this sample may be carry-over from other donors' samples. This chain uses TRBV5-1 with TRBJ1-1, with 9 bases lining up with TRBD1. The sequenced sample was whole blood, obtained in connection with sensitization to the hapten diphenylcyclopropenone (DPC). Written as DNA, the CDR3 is TGCGCCAGCAGCTCCACGACAGGGGGGAACACTGAAGCTTTCTTT. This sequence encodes CASSSTTGGNTEAFF.